The 15 T cell receptor beta chains given below trace back to one sample, sequenced in a study of shared clonotypes between healthy human individuals. Measured with immunoSEQ multiplex PCR; TCRdb has only the in-frame clones, and not every one. The sample has more than 900,000 clones, more than 75% seen once; the top ten hold around 0.6%. Sequences were obtained from memory CD4+ T cells from PBMCs. Stated subset: CD45RA-negative fraction. These receptors all stem from a man aged 18 to 30 in good health. Some clones in this sample may be carry-over from other donors' samples.

This clone appeared once. The same CDR3 also results from other DNA sequences found in this sample. The V and J genes are TRBV28 and TRBJ1-2; tentative D call: TRBD1 (5 bases). CDR1 is MDHEN, CDR2 SYDVKM, per germline. CDR3 length: 13 amino acids. V was clipped by 6 bases and J by 3 bases, with 11 bases between them. CDR3 DNA: TGTGCCAGCAGCCCGACAGCGTACTATGGCTACACCTTC. This codes for CASSPTAYYGYTF.

This chain links TRBV29-1 with TRBJ2-3, with TRBD2 matching over 11 bases. The CDR3 totals 19 residues. J lost 1 base, V lost 2 bases, and 14 bases had no gene match. Germline V gene data show CDR1 as SQVTM and CDR2 as ANQGSEA. CDR3 residues: CSVEILGSGRALGTDTQYF. CDR3 DNA sequence: TGCAGCGTTGAAATCTTAGGTAGCGGGAGGGCCCTCGGCACAGATACGCAGTATTTT.

The rearrangement uses TRBV5-8 and TRBJ2-5, with D possibly called TRBD1 or TRBD2 (8 bases each). V was clipped by 4 bases and J by 5 bases, with 18 bases between them. This CDR3 has 15 residues. From germline, CDR1 is SGHTS and CDR2 YDEGEE. Here the CDR3 reads CASSTGQGLGETQYF. The CDR3 nucleotides are TGTGCCAGCAGCACCGGACAGGGACTAGGGGAGACCCAGTACTTC.

For this clone: The sample carries other DNA sequences with the same CDR3. The genes are TRBV19 and TRBJ2-3; weak D call: TRBD1 (5 bases). Trimming stripped 3 bases from V and 0 bases from J, with 7 bases between. The CDR3 extends over 14 amino acids. Looked up from germline, CDR1 is LNHDA and CDR2 is SQIVND (reference sequence). CDR3 sequence reads: CASSIRGSTDTQYF. Here the CDR3 DNA reads TGTGCCAGTAGTATTAGGGGTAGCACAGATACGCAGTATTTT.

This clone was seen more than once but under ten times. Mismatch with germline at one junction end may stem from a read error. V usage is TRBV7-8 and J usage is TRBJ1-3; D is unresolved. The CDR3 is 15 residues long. Germline lookup yields CDR1 SGHVS and CDR2 FQNEAQ. CDR3 amino acids: CASTLTVGSGNTIYF. Here the CDR3 DNA reads TGTGCCAGCACCTTAACTGTGGGATCTGGAAACACCATATATTTT.

This clone was counted at least ten times. V and J are TRBV9 and TRBJ2-7; 7 nucleotides line up with TRBD2. V was pared by 5 bases and J by 1 base, with 3 bases of the junction left unmatched. This CDR3 region has 13 residues. Germline V CDR1 and CDR2: SGDLS, YYNGEE. CDR3 sequence: CASSREVSYEQYF. CDR3 in DNA: TGTGCCAGCAGTCGGGAGGTTTCCTACGAGCAGTACTTC.

On this clone: Other nucleotide sequences from this sample produce the same CDR3. The V and J genes are TRBV5-6 and TRBJ2-4; D might be TRBD2 (6 bases). Trimming pared 7 bases from V and 2 bases from J, leaving 16 bases between. CDR3 size: 15 residues. The germline gives CDR1 SGHDT, CDR2 YYEEEE. DNA for the CDR3: TGTGCCAGCTCCTATGGAGGGCAGACCAAAAACATTCAGTACTTC. Translated, it gives CASSYGGQTKNIQYF.

The chain recombines TRBV5-1 with TRBJ2-4; 10 bases are shared with TRBD2. Germline loops: CDR1 SGHRS, CDR2 YFSETQ. The CDR3 runs 17 residues. V dropped 0 bases and J dropped 6; count of bases not matched to a gene: 9. Here the CDR3 DNA reads TGCGCCAGCAGCTTGGGGCTAGTAGCGGGAGGAGGAAACATTCAGTACTTC. Translation gives CASSLGLVAGGGNIQYF.

The chain employs TRBV5-1 and TRBJ1-1; D unclear. The germline CDR1 and CDR2 sequences are SGHRS and YFSETQ. CDR3 length: 15 amino acids. Trimming removed 4 bases at V and 6 bases at J, with 19 bases between. The CDR3 here is CASSPSVGYRAEAFF. The CDR3 bases are TGCGCCAGCAGCCCCTCGGTGGGTTATCGCGCTGAAGCTTTCTTT.

The chain links TRBV14 to TRBJ2-1; TRBD2 matches at 7 bases. This CDR3 has 12 amino acids. Germline V CDR1 and CDR2: SGHDN, FVKESK. The V gene end was trimmed by 4 bases and the J gene end by 13 bases; junction bases not matched to a gene: 7. This CDR3 is CASSRSTSRQFF. CDR3 in DNA: TGTGCCAGCAGCCGGTCGACTAGCCGTCAGTTCTTC.

The rearrangement joins TRBV27 to TRBJ2-2; 10 nucleotides agree with TRBD1. The CDR3 consists of 14 residues. Germline loops: CDR1 MNHEY, CDR2 SMNVEV (reference sequence). Trimming cost V 8 bases and J 5 bases; bases outside gene matches: 5. The chain's CDR3 is CASSDRGQTGELFF. CDR3 nucleotide sequence: TGTGCCAGCTCCGACAGGGGGCAGACCGGGGAGCTGTTTTTT.

V gene TRBV5-1 combines with J gene TRBJ2-1, with 9 bases lining up with TRBD2. The germline V gene has CDR1 SGHRS and CDR2 YFSETQ. The CDR3 extends over 16 amino acids. Losses at the gene ends were 1 base for V and 1 base for J; bases not matched to a gene: 3. CDR3 region: CASSLNLAGSYNEQFF. The CDR3 coding sequence is TGCGCCAGCAGCTTGAACCTAGCGGGGTCCTACAATGAGCAGTTCTTC.

V usage is TRBV28 and J usage is TRBJ1-2; no reliable D call. CDR1 is MDHEN and CDR2 is SYDVKM in the germline V gene. V lost 2 bases and J 4 bases, leaving 17 bases between the germline ends. CDR3 length: 16 amino acids. CDR3 loop: CASSLGGMSQSYGYTF. The CDR3 nucleotides read TGTGCCAGCAGTTTAGGAGGGATGAGTCAGAGCTATGGCTACACCTTC.

The V and J genes are TRBV5-1 and TRBJ2-3; D might be TRBD2 (5 bases). Per the germline V gene, CDR1 is SGHRS and CDR2 is YFSETQ. CDR3 length: 14 amino acids. The ends were cut back, 1 base at V and 8 bases at J, with 14 bases in the middle. CDR3 in DNA: TGCGCCAGCAGCTTGCAGGCTGAGGAGGCTACGCAGTATTTT. Protein product: CASSLQAEEATQYF.

On this clone itself: At one of its ends the junction is not consistent with the germline gene, which may arise from a read error. V and J are TRBV4-1 and TRBJ2-1; 10 bases are a match to TRBD2. Germline CDR1 MGHRA, CDR2 YSYEKL. This CDR3 has 15 amino acids. CDR3 protein: CASAKTGLASNERFF. CDR3 nucleotides: TGCGCCAGCGCCAAAACGGGACTAGCGTCGAATGAGCGGTTCTTC.